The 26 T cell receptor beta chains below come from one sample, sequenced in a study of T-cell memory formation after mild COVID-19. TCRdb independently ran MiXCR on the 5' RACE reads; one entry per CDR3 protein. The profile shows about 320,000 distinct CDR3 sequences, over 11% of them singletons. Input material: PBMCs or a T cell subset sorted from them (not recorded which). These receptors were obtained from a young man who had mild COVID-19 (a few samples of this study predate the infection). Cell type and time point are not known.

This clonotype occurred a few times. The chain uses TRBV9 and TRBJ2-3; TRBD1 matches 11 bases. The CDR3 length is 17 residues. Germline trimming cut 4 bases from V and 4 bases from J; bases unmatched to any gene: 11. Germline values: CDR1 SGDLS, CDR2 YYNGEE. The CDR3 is CASSPRGGTGGSDTQYF. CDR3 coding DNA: TGTGCCAGCAGCCCCCGAGGAGGGACAGGGGGGTCAGATACGCAGTATTTT.

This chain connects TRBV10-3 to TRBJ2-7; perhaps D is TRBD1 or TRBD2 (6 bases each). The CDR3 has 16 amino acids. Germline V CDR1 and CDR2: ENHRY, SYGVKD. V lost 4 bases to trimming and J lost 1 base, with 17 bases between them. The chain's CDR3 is CAISGSPTGASYEQYF. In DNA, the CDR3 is TGTGCCATCAGTGGGAGCCCGACGGGGGCGTCCTACGAGCAGTACTTC.

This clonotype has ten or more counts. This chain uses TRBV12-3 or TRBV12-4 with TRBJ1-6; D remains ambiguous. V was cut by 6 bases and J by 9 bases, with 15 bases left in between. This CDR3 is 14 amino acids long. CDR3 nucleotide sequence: TGTGCCAGCAGGTTGACCGCATCCGGTTCACCCCTCCACTTT. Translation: CASRLTASGSPLHF.

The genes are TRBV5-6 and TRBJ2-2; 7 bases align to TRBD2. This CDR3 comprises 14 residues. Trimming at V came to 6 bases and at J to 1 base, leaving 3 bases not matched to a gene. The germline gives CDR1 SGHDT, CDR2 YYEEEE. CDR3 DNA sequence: TGTGCCAGCAACGGGGGGAGGAACACCGGGGAGCTGTTTTTT. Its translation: CASNGGRNTGELFF.

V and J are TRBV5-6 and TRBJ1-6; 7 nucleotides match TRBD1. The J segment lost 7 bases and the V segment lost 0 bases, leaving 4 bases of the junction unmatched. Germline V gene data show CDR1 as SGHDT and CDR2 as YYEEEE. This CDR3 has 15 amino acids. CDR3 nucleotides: TGTGCCAGCAGCTTGGAAGGGACAGTCAATTCACCCCTCCACTTT. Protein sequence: CASSLEGTVNSPLHF. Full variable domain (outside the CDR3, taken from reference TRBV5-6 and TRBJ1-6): DAGVTQSPTHLIKTRGQQVTLRCSPKSGHDTVSWYQQALGQGPQFIFQYYEEEERQRGNFPDRFSGHQFPNYSSELNVNALLLGDSALYLCASSLEGTVNSPLHFGNGTRLTVT.

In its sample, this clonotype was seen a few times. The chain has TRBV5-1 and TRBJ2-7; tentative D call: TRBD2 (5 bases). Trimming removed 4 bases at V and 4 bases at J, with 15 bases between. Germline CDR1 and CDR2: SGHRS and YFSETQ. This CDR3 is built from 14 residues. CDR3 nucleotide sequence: TGCGCCAGCAGCGTGTCTCGGGGATCATACGAGCAGTACTTC. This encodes CASSVSRGSYEQYF.

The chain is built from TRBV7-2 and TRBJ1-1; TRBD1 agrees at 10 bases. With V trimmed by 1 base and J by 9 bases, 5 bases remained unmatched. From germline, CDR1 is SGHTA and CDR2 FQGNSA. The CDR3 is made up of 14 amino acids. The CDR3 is CASSLEWTGGQAFF. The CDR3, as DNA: TGTGCCAGCAGCTTAGAGTGGACAGGGGGTCAAGCTTTCTTT.

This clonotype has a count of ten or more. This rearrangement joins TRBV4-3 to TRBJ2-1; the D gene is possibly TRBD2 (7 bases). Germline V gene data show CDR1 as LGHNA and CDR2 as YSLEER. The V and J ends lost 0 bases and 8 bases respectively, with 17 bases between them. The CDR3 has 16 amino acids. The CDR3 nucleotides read TGCGCCAGCAGCCAAGATTGGGGGGGGGCCTGGGATGAGCAGTTCTTC. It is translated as CASSQDWGGAWDEQFF.

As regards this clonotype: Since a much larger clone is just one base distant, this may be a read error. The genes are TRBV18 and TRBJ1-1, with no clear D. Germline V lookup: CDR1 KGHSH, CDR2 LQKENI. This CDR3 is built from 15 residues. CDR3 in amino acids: CASSPPSRADTEASF. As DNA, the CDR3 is TGTGCCAGCTCACCACCTTCACGGGCCGACACTGAAGCTTCCTTT. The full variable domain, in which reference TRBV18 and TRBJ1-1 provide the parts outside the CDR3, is NAGVMQNPRHLVRRRGQEARLRCSPMKGHSHVYWYRQLPEEGLKFMVYLQKENIIDESGMPKERFSAEFPKEGPSILRIQQVVRGDSAAYFCASSPPSRADTEASFGQGTRLTVV.

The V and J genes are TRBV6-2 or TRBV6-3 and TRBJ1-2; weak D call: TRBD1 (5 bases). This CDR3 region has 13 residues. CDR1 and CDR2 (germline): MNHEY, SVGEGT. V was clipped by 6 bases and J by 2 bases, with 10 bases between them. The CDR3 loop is CASRNPGNYGYTF. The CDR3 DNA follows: TGTGCCAGCAGAAATCCAGGGAACTATGGCTACACCTTC.

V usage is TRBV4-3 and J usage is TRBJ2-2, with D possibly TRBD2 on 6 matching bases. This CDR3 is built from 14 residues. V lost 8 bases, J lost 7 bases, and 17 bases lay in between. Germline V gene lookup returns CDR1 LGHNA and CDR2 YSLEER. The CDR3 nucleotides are TGCGCCAGCGGAACCCCAGTCGGGGGCGGGGAGCTGTTTTTT. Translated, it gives CASGTPVGGGELFF.

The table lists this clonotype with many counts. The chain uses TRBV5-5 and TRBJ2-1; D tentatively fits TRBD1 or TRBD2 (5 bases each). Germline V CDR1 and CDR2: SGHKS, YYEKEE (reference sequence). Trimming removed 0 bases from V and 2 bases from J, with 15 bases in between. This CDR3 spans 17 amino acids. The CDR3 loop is CASSLVHGAGTYNEQFF. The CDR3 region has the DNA TGTGCCAGCAGCTTGGTCCACGGGGCGGGTACCTACAATGAGCAGTTCTTC.

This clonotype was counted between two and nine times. In DNA, the CDR3 is TGTGCCACCAGTGATTTGAGGACAGGGGGGTACAATGAGCAGTTCTTC. Its translation: CATSDLRTGGYNEQFF. The V call is TRBV24-1, the J call TRBJ2-1; 10 nucleotides line up with TRBD1. V lost 0 bases, J lost 4 bases, and 2 bases stayed unmatched. Germline values: CDR1 KGHDR, CDR2 SFDVKD. This CDR3 region has 16 residues.

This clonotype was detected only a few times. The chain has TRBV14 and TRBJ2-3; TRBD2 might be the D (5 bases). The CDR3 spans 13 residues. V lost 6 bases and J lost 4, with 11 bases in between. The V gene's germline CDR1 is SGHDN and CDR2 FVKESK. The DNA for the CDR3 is TGTGCCAGCAGTTACATCGGGGCAGATACGCAGTATTTT. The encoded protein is CASSYIGADTQYF.

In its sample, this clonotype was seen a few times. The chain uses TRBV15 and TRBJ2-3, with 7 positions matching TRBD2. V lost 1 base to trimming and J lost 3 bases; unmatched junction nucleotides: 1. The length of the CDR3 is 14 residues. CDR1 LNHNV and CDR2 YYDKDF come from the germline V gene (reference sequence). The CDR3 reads CATSRVGGTDTQYF. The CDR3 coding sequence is TGTGCCACCAGCAGAGTGGGGGGGACAGATACGCAGTATTTT.

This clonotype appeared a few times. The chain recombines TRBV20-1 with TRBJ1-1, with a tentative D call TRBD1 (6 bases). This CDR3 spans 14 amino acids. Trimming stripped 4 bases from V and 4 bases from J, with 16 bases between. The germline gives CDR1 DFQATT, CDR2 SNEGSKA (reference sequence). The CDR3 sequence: CSAKRDAGATEAFF. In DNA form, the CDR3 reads TGCAGTGCTAAACGGGACGCGGGGGCCACTGAAGCTTTCTTT.

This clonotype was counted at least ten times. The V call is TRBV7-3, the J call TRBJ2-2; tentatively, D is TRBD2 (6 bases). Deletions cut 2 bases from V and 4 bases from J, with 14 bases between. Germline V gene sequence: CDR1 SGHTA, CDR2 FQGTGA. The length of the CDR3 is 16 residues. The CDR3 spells CASSLSAGSGTGELFF. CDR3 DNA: TGTGCCAGCAGCTTATCAGCCGGGAGTGGCACCGGGGAGCTGTTTTTT. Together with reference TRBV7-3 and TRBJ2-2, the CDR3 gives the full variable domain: GAGVSQTPSNKVTEKGKYVELRCDPISGHTALYWYRQSLGQGPEFLIYFQGTGAADDSGLPNDRFFAVRPEGSVSTLKIQRTERGDSAVYLCASSLSAGSGTGELFFGEGSRLTVL.

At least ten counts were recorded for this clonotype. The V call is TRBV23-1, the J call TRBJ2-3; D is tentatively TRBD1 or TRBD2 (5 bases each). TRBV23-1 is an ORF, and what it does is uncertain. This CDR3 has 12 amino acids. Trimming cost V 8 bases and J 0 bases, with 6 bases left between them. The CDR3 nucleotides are TGCGCCAGCTGGGACAGCACAGATACGCAGTATTTT. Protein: CASWDSTDTQYF.

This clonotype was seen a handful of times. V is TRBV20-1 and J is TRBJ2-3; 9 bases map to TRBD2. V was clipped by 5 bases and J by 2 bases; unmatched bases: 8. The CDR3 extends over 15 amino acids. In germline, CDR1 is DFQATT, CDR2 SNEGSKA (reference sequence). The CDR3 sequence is CSAPQKRGATDTQYF. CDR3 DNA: TGCAGTGCTCCCCAAAAGCGGGGGGCCACAGATACGCAGTATTTT.

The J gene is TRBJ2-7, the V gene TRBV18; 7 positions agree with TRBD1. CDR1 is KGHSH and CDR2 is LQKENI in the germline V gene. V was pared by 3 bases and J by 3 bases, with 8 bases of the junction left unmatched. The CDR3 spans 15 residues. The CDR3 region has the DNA TGTGCCAGCTCACCGGGACAGCGAACTCTCTACGAGCAGTACTTC. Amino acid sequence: CASSPGQRTLYEQYF.

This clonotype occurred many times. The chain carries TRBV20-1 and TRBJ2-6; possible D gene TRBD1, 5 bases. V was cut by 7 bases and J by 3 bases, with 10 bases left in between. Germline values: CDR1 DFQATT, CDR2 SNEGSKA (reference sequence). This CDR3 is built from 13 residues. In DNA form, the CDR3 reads TGCAGTGTCGGCGGACATGGGGCCAACGTCCTGACTTTC. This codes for CSVGGHGANVLTF.

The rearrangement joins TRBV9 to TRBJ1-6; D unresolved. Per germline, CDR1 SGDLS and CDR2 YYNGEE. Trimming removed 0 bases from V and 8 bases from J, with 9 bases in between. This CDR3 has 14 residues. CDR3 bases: TGTGCCAGCAGCGTAGACGGCCGGGATTCACCCCTCCACTTT. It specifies CASSVDGRDSPLHF. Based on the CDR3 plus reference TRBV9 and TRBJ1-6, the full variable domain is DSGVTQTPKHLITATGQRVTLRCSPRSGDLSVYWYQQSLDQGLQFLIQYYNGEERAKGNILERFSAQQFPDLHSELNLSSLELGDSALYFCASSVDGRDSPLHFGNGTRLTVT.

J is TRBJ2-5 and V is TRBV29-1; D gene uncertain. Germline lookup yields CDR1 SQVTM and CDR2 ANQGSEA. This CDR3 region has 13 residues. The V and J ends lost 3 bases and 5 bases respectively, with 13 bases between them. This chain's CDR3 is CSVEGHRSETQYF. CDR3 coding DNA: TGCAGCGTTGAGGGTCACCGATCGGAGACCCAGTACTTC.

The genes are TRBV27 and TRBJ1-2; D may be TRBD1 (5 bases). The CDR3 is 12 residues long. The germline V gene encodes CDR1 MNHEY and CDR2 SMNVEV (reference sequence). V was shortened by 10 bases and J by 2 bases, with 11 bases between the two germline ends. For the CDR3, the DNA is TGTGCCACTCGACAGAACAACTATGGCTACACCTTC. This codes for CATRQNNYGYTF.

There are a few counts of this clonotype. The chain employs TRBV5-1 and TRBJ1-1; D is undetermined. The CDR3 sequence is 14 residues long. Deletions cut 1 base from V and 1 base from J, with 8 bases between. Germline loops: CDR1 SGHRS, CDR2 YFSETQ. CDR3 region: CASSLITENTEAFF. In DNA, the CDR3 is TGCGCCAGCAGCTTGATAACAGAGAACACTGAAGCTTTCTTT.

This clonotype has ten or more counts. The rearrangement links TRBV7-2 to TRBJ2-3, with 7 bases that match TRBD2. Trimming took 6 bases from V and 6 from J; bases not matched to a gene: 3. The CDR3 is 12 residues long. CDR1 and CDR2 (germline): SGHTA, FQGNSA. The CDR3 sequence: CASRGGSDTQYF. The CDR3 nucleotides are TGTGCCAGCAGGGGGGGGTCGGATACGCAGTATTTT.